These 14 T cell receptor beta chains were all obtained from the same sample, sequenced in a study of OX40 agonist ivuxolimab in advanced cancers. The data were produced by immunoSEQ multiplex PCR, yet TCRdb's version contains in-frame clones alone and is incomplete. The repertoire has 20,000 to 30,000 clones, roughly 85% of them found once; the top ten carry 16%. Sequenced material: CD4+ or CD8+ T cells sorted from blood, taken in a trial of the OX40 agonist ivuxolimab. These receptors came from an adult with an advanced solid tumor such as melanoma, head and neck, liver or kidney cancer.

The J gene is TRBJ2-3, the V gene TRBV14; D gene uncertain. The V gene lost 4 bases and the J gene lost 5 bases, with 4 bases spanning the gap. This CDR3 region has 11 residues. Germline values: CDR1 SGHDN, CDR2 FVKESK. The CDR3 DNA is TGTGCCAGCAGCCTTCGAGATACGCAGTATTTT. Protein: CASSLRDTQYF.

The J gene is TRBJ2-5, the V gene TRBV27, with D perhaps TRBD1 (6 bases). The CDR3 is 15 amino acids. Germline V lookup: CDR1 MNHEY, CDR2 SMNVEV (reference sequence). V lost 5 bases and J 1 base, leaving 14 bases between the germline ends. CDR3 bases: TGTGCCAGCAGTCCTACAGGGCGGATCCAAGAGACCCAGTACTTC. Translation gives CASSPTGRIQETQYF.

The V and J genes are TRBV19 and TRBJ1-2; possible D gene TRBD1, 5 bases. Germline loops: CDR1 LNHDA, CDR2 SQIVND (reference sequence). With 3 bases removed from V and 0 bases from J, the gap between germline ends came to 20 bases. The CDR3 length is 18 residues. This CDR3 is CASSINLGQASTNYGYTF. CDR3 nucleotides: TGTGCCAGTAGTATCAATTTGGGGCAGGCCTCCACTAACTATGGCTACACCTTC.

The CDR3 protein is CALDFPGQPQHF. CDR3 nucleotides: TGTGCCCTGGATTTTCCGGGTCAGCCCCAGCATTTT. The V call is TRBV30, the J call TRBJ1-5; D gene uncertain. The CDR3 length is 12 residues. Deletions cut 8 bases from V and 6 bases from J, with 14 bases between. Germline V gene lookup returns CDR1 GTSNPN and CDR2 SVGIG (reference sequence).

This CDR3 reads CASSLVGQPYGYTF. The CDR3 DNA is TGTGCCAGCAGCTTAGTGGGGCAACCCTATGGCTACACCTTC. V is TRBV11-3 and J is TRBJ1-2; D might be TRBD1 (5 bases). Germline loops: CDR1 SGHNT, CDR2 YENEEA. Trimming shortened V by 1 base and J by 4 bases, and 10 bases separated the two germline ends. This CDR3 has 14 amino acids.

This clone has just one count. The chain is built from TRBV4-3 and TRBJ2-1; 7 nucleotides match TRBD1. V dropped 0 bases and J dropped 4; count of bases not matched to a gene: 3. The CDR3 runs 15 residues. The germline gives CDR1 LGHNA, CDR2 YSLEER. DNA of the CDR3: TGCGCCAGCAGCCAAGAAGGGGGCTTTTACAATGAGCAGTTCTTC. Its protein product is CASSQEGGFYNEQFF.

The chain carries TRBV19 and TRBJ2-1, with 16 bases lining up with TRBD2. Trimming cost V 1 base and J 7 bases; bases outside gene matches: 10. Per the germline V gene, CDR1 is LNHDA and CDR2 is SQIVND (reference sequence). The length of the CDR3 is 19 residues. The CDR3 is CASSIGGLAGGPVFNEQFF. Here the CDR3 DNA reads TGTGCCAGTAGTATAGGGGGACTAGCGGGAGGGCCGGTGTTTAATGAGCAGTTCTTC.

The chain carries TRBV10-2 and TRBJ1-1, with D possibly TRBD1 on 5 matching bases. Trimming cost V 7 bases and J 5 bases, with 17 bases left between them. CDR1 is WSHSY, CDR2 SAAADI, per germline. The CDR3 extends over 14 amino acids. CDR3 in amino acids: CASIWDPAVTEAFF. For the CDR3, the DNA is TGCGCCAGCATATGGGACCCGGCTGTAACTGAAGCTTTCTTT.

This chain joins TRBV2 and TRBJ1-1, with 11 bases lining up with TRBD1. Germline CDR1 is SNHLY and CDR2 is FYNNEI. The J segment lost 5 bases and the V segment lost 4 bases, leaving 6 bases of the junction unmatched. The CDR3 has 15 residues. CDR3 amino acids: CASSGTGGEETEAFF. CDR3 in DNA: TGTGCCAGCAGTGGGACAGGGGGCGAAGAAACTGAAGCTTTCTTT. The full variable domain, rest sourced from reference TRBV2 and TRBJ1-1, is EPEVTQTPSHQVTQMGQEVILRCVPISNHLYFYWYRQILGQKVEFLVSFYNNEISEKSEIFDDQFSVERPDGSNFTLKIRSTKLEDSAMYFCASSGTGGEETEAFFGQGTRLTVV.

V gene TRBV7-2 combines with J gene TRBJ1-1; D uncertain. The CDR3 contains 13 residues. Trimming took 5 bases from V and 3 from J, leaving 10 bases between them. Germline V gives CDR1 SGHTA, CDR2 FQGNSA. Here the CDR3 reads CASSRIIDTEAFF. The CDR3 DNA sequence: TGTGCCAGCAGCCGGATCATCGACACTGAAGCTTTCTTT.

The chain uses TRBV14 and TRBJ1-2; D ambiguous. The germline V and J ends were trimmed by 4 bases and 5 bases, with 11 bases remaining between them. Germline V gene data show CDR1 as SGHDN and CDR2 as FVKESK. This CDR3 is built from 13 residues. CDR3 bases: TGTGCCAGCAGCCCGAACCCTGTTTATGGCTACACCTTC. Its protein is CASSPNPVYGYTF.

The genes are TRBV5-6 and TRBJ1-5, with 11 bases matching TRBD1. Per germline, CDR1 SGHDT and CDR2 YYEEEE. The CDR3 runs to 14 residues. Losses at the gene ends were 4 bases for V and 7 bases for J; bases not matched to a gene: 4. In nucleotides, the CDR3 is TGTGCCAGCAGCCGCGGGACAGGGGGACAGCCCCAGCATTTT. Translated, it gives CASSRGTGGQPQHF.

The rearrangement uses TRBV19 and TRBJ1-1, with TRBD1 as a possible D gene (5 bases). From germline, CDR1 is LNHDA and CDR2 SQIVND (reference sequence). The ends were cut back, 3 bases at V and 0 bases at J, with 8 bases in the middle. There are 14 residues in the CDR3. The DNA of the CDR3 is TGTGCCAGTAGTATGCGGGGCATGAACACTGAAGCTTTCTTT. Encoded protein: CASSMRGMNTEAFF.

V usage is TRBV7-4 and J usage is TRBJ2-7; 9 nucleotides match TRBD2. Germline lookup yields CDR1 SGHVT and CDR2 SQSDAQ. The CDR3 length is 15 residues. V trimming: 4 bases; J trimming: 3 bases; junction bases outside the gene matches: 7. As DNA, the CDR3 is TGTGCCAGCAGCTCGGGACTAGCTTATCACTACGAGCAGTACTTC. Its protein is CASSSGLAYHYEQYF.